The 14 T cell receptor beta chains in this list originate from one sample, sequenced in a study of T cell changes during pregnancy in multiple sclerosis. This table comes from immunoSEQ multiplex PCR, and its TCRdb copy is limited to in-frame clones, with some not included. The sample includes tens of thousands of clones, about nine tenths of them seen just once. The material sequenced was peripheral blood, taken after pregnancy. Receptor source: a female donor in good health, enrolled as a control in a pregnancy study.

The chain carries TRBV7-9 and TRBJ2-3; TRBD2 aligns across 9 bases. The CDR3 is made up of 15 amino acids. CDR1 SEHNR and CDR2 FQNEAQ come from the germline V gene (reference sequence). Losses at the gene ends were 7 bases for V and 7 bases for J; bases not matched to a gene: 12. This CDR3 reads CASTGAGGQSYTQYF. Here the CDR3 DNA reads TGTGCCAGCACAGGAGCGGGGGGACAGTCCTATACGCAGTATTTT. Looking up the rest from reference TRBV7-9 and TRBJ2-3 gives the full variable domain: DTGVSQNPRHKITKRGQNVTFRCDPISEHNRLYWYRQTLGQGPEFLTYFQNEAQLEKSRLLSDRFSAERPKGSFSTLEIQRTEQGDSAMYLCASTGAGGQSYTQYFGPGTRLTVL.

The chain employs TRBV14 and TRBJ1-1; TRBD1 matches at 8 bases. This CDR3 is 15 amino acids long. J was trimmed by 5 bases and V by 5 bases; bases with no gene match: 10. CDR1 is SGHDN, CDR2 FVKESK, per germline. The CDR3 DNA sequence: TGTGCCAGCAGCGCCCGACAGGGGTCGGGAACTGAAGCTTTCTTT. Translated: CASSARQGSGTEAFF.

The CDR3 DNA is TGTGCCAGCAGCTTAGTCGGGACAAGCACAGATACGCAGTATTTT. It translates to CASSLVGTSTDTQYF. The gene calls are TRBV7-6 and TRBJ2-3; perhaps TRBD1 as D (6 bases). The length of the CDR3 is 15 residues. V was cut by 1 base and J by 0 bases, with 8 bases left in between. Germline CDR1 SGHVS, CDR2 FNYEAQ. Combining the CDR3 with reference TRBV7-6 and TRBJ2-3 gives the whole variable domain GAGVSQSPRYKVTKRGQDVALRCDPISGHVSLYWYRQALGQGPEFLTYFNYEAQQDKSGLPNDRFSAERPEGSISTLTIQRTEQRDSAMYRCASSLVGTSTDTQYFGPGTRLTVL.

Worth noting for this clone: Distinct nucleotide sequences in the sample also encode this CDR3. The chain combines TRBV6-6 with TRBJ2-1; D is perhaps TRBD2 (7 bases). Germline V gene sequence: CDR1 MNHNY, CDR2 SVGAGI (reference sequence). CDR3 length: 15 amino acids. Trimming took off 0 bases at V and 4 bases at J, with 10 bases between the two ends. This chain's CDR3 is CASSYSGGPYNEQFF. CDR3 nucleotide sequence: TGTGCCAGCAGTTACTCGGGGGGGCCTTACAATGAGCAGTTCTTC.

CDR3 DNA: TGTGCCAGCAGCCCTTCCGGGACAGGGCTCTACGAGCAGTACTTC. Encoded protein: CASSPSGTGLYEQYF. The V and J genes are TRBV7-2 and TRBJ2-7; 9 bases map to TRBD1. Germline CDR1 reads SGHTA; CDR2 reads FQGNSA. This CDR3 is 15 amino acids long. J was trimmed by 3 bases and V by 5 bases; bases with no gene match: 8.

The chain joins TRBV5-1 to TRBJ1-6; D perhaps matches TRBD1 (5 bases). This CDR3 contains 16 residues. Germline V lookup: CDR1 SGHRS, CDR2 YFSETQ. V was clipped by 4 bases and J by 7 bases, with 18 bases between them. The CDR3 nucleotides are TGCGCCAGCAGCCCCGGCGCGAGGACAAGCAATTCACCCCTCCACTTT. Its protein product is CASSPGARTSNSPLHF.

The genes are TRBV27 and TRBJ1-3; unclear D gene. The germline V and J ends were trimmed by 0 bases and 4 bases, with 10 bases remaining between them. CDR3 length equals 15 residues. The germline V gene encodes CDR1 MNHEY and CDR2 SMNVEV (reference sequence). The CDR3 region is CASSLSPGLGNTIYF. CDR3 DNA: TGTGCCAGCAGTTTATCGCCCGGGTTAGGAAACACCATATATTTT.

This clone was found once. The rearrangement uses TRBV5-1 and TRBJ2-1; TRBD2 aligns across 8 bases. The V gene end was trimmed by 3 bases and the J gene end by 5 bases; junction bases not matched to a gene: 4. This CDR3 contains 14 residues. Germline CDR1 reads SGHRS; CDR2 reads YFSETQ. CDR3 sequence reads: CASSWRGAHNEQFF. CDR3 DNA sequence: TGCGCCAGCAGCTGGCGGGGGGCCCACAATGAGCAGTTCTTC. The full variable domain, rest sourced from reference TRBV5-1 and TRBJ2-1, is KAGVTQTPRYLIKTRGQQVTLSCSPISGHRSVSWYQQTPGQGLQFLFEYFSETQRNKGNFPGRFSGRQFSNSRSEMNVSTLELGDSALYLCASSWRGAHNEQFFGPGTRLTVL.

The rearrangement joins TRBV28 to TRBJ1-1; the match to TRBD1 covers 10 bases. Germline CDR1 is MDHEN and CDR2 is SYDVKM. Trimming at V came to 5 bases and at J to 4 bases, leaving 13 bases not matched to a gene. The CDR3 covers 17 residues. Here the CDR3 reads CASSLGGMTGGGTEAFF. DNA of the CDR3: TGTGCCAGCAGTCTTGGGGGGATGACAGGGGGCGGCACTGAAGCTTTCTTT.

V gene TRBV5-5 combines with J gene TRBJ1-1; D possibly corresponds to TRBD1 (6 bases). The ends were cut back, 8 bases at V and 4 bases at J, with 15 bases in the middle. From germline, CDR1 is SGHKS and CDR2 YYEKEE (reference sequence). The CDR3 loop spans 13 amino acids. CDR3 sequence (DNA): TGTGCCAGTACCTACAGGGAAAGCACTGAAGCTTTCTTT. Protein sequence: CASTYRESTEAFF.

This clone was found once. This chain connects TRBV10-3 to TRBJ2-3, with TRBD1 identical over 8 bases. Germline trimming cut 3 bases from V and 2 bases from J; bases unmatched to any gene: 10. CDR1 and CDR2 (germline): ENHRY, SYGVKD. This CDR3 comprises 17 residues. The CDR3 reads CAISDPARQGYTDTQYF. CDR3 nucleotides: TGTGCCATCAGTGACCCAGCCCGACAGGGGTACACAGATACGCAGTATTTT.

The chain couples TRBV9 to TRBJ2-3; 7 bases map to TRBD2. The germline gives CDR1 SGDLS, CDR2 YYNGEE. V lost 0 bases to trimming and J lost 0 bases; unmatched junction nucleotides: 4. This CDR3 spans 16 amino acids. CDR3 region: CASSVVREASTDTQYF. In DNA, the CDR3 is TGTGCCAGCAGCGTAGTTCGGGAGGCTAGCACAGATACGCAGTATTTT.

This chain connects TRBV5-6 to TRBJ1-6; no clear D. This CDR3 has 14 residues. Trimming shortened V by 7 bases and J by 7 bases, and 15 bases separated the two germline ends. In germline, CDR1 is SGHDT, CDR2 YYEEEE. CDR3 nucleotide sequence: TGTGCCAGCCGTCCACGGGTAGGCAATTCACCCCTCCACTTT. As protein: CASRPRVGNSPLHF.

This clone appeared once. This CDR3 is CASSPTGSGASGEQFF. The CDR3 region has the DNA TGTGCCAGCAGCCCCACGGGTAGCGGGGCCTCCGGTGAGCAGTTCTTC. The chain has TRBV9 and TRBJ2-1, with 8 bases matching TRBD2. Germline V gene sequence: CDR1 SGDLS, CDR2 YYNGEE. Trimming took 4 bases from V and 9 from J; bases not matched to a gene: 15. The CDR3 is 16 residues long. The full variable domain, in which reference TRBV9 and TRBJ2-1 provide the parts outside the CDR3, is DSGVTQTPKHLITATGQRVTLRCSPRSGDLSVYWYQQSLDQGLQFLIQYYNGEERAKGNILERFSAQQFPDLHSELNLSSLELGDSALYFCASSPTGSGASGEQFFGPGTRLTVL.